Given below is one TCR beta chain in context. No antigen is known for it. Data came from immunoSEQ multiplex PCR; TCRdb stores just in-frame clones and leaves some out. The table lists fewer than 8,500 clones, roughly 67% of them singletons, with less than 4% in the top ten. This sample was taken from a study of regulatory dendritic cells for organ transplantation. Regarding the study as a whole: Naive T cells showed high diversity, memory cells less, memory CD8+ least.

Looked up from germline, CDR1 is SGHTA and CDR2 is FQGNSA. V was clipped by 1 base and J by 1 base; unmatched bases: 4. This CDR3 spans 16 amino acids. Allogeneic regulatory or mature dendritic cells were co-cultured for 5 days with CFSE-labeled sorted T cells at 1:10. The rearrangement joins TRBV7-2 to TRBJ2-3; 8 bases fit TRBD2. The source of this sequence is a human donor in good health. The sequenced sample was memory CD4+ T cells from blood cultured with dendritic cells. Indicated subset: CD45RO+ memory T cells. This chain's CDR3 is CASSLGGAGGTDTQYF. CDR3 coding DNA: TGTGCCAGCAGCTTAGGCGGAGCGGGGGGCACAGATACGCAGTATTTT.